Presented here are 20 T cell receptor beta chains from one specimen sequenced in a study of T cells in localized non-small cell lung cancer. Sequencing was performed with immunoSEQ multiplex PCR; in TCRdb, only in-frame clones are kept and a portion is missing. The data hold 45,000 to 55,000 clones, with approximately 80% observed a single time. Sample: peripheral blood, taken before any cancer treatment. The receptors were gathered from a man between 40 and 69 years old with stage I squamous cell lung carcinoma.

This clone has just one count. The gene calls are TRBV28 and TRBJ1-1; TRBD1 is a possible D gene (6 bases). Germline CDR1 MDHEN, CDR2 SYDVKM. Trimming removed 8 bases from V and 0 bases from J, with 16 bases in between. The CDR3 is 15 amino acids. CDR3 in amino acids: CASLPRGAMNTEAFF. In DNA, the CDR3 is TGTGCCAGCCTCCCGAGGGGGGCCATGAACACTGAAGCTTTCTTT.

This chain connects TRBV6-5 to TRBJ1-4; the D gene is possibly TRBD1 (5 bases). CDR3 length: 13 amino acids. V was cut by 2 bases and J by 10 bases, with 11 bases left in between. Germline lookup yields CDR1 MNHEY and CDR2 SVGAGI. CDR3 bases: TGTGCCAGCAGTTACACCTCGGGGGGAAAACTGTTTTTT. Translated, it gives CASSYTSGGKLFF.

J is TRBJ2-3 and V is TRBV18; 10 bases are a match to TRBD2. The V segment lost 3 bases and the J segment 4 bases; nucleotides outside the gene matches: 7. The CDR3 loop spans 16 amino acids. Germline lookup yields CDR1 KGHSH and CDR2 LQKENI. The DNA of the CDR3 is TGTGCCAGCTCACCGACCAGCGGGGGGGGATCAGATACGCAGTATTTT. This codes for CASSPTSGGGSDTQYF.

For this clone: A read error may account for a junction end that differs from germline. The chain couples TRBV12-5 to TRBJ1-1, with TRBD1 matching over 7 bases. The CDR3 length is 17 residues. Germline V gene sequence: CDR1 LGHNT, CDR2 FRNRAP. The chain's CDR3 is CASGSGGGVGVNAEAFF. DNA of the CDR3: TGTGCTAGTGGTTCGGGAGGGGGCGTGGGGGTGAACGCTGAAGCTTTCTTT.

The V call is TRBV28, the J call TRBJ2-1; no clear D. V dropped 1 base and J dropped 10 bases, with 5 bases sitting between them. Per the germline V gene, CDR1 is MDHEN and CDR2 is SYDVKM. This CDR3 has 11 amino acids. The CDR3 coding sequence is TGTGCCAGCAGTTTATCCGGGGAGCAGTTCTTC. Protein sequence: CASSLSGEQFF.

The V gene is TRBV7-2, the J gene TRBJ2-5; D ambiguous. CDR1 and CDR2 (germline): SGHTA, FQGNSA. The CDR3 has 11 amino acids. Deletions cut 5 bases from V and 3 bases from J, with 4 bases between. The CDR3 protein is CASSPKETQYF. The CDR3 bases are TGTGCCAGCAGCCCCAAAGAGACCCAGTACTTC.

The gene calls are TRBV5-4 and TRBJ1-2; D uncertain. Between the trimmed V and J ends, which lost 4 bases and 4 bases, there was a span of 11 bases. This CDR3 has 13 residues. Germline values: CDR1 SGHNT, CDR2 YYREEE (reference sequence). CDR3 DNA: TGTGCCAGCAGCGTAGGAACTATCTATGGCTACACCTTC. Its protein is CASSVGTIYGYTF.

This chain links TRBV9 with TRBJ2-3; the match to TRBD2 covers 10 bases. Germline-derived CDR1 and CDR2 are SGDLS and YYNGEE. The V and J ends lost 4 bases and 2 bases, in that order; junction bases with no gene match: 7. This CDR3 contains 16 residues. CDR3 DNA: TGTGCCAGCAGCACAAGGACTAGCGGAGCCACAGATACGCAGTATTTT. Protein: CASSTRTSGATDTQYF.

This clone was observed a few times. The chain couples TRBV30 to TRBJ1-2; D unresolved. CDR1 and CDR2 from the germline V gene are GTSNPN and SVGIG (reference sequence). The CDR3 contains 13 residues. Trimming shortened V by 0 bases and J by 8 bases, and 13 bases separated the two germline ends. CDR3 in amino acids: CAWSVGLDLGYTF. In DNA form, the CDR3 reads TGTGCCTGGAGTGTAGGTTTGGACCTAGGCTACACCTTC.

This chain links TRBV7-3 with TRBJ2-2; TRBD1 agrees at 10 bases. CDR1 SGHTA and CDR2 FQGTGA come from the germline V gene. The CDR3 runs 17 residues. J lost 4 bases, V lost 5 bases, and 10 bases had no gene match. In nucleotides, the CDR3 is TGTGCCAGCAGCCTACTATCATGGACAGGGGGCACCGGGGAGCTGTTTTTT. This gives the protein CASSLLSWTGGTGELFF.

This clone has more than one count but fewer than ten. The V gene is TRBV6-1, the J gene TRBJ1-6; D is unclear. In germline, CDR1 is MNHNS, CDR2 SASEGT. The CDR3 contains 11 residues. V lost 4 bases and J 6 bases, leaving 1 base between the germline ends. CDR3 in amino acids: CASSANSPLHF. Here the CDR3 DNA reads TGTGCCAGCAGTGCTAATTCACCCCTCCACTTT.

This clone was counted a few times. V and J are TRBV30 and TRBJ2-1; TRBD2 aligns across 10 bases. The J segment lost 3 bases and the V segment lost 4 bases, leaving 6 bases of the junction unmatched. Germline V lookup: CDR1 GTSNPN, CDR2 SVGIG (reference sequence). CDR3 length: 15 amino acids. The CDR3: CAWISPSGGYNEQFF. CDR3 DNA: TGTGCCTGGATTTCGCCTAGCGGGGGCTACAATGAGCAGTTCTTC.

This clone was counted between two and nine times. The chain couples TRBV7-9 to TRBJ1-1; D is unclear. The germline V gene has CDR1 SEHNR and CDR2 FQNEAQ (reference sequence). With 1 base removed from V and 5 bases from J, the gap between germline ends came to 5 bases. This CDR3 is built from 12 residues. The CDR3: CASSLETTEAFF. The DNA of the CDR3 is TGTGCCAGCAGCTTAGAAACAACTGAAGCTTTCTTT. The variable domain in full, completed from reference TRBV7-9 and TRBJ1-1, reads DTGVSQNPRHKITKRGQNVTFRCDPISEHNRLYWYRQTLGQGPEFLTYFQNEAQLEKSRLLSDRFSAERPKGSFSTLEIQRTEQGDSAMYLCASSLETTEAFFGQGTRLTVV.

The V call is TRBV9, the J call TRBJ1-5, with 9 bases lining up with TRBD1. V shed 4 bases, J shed 4 bases, and the junction held 3 bases outside the gene matches. The germline CDR1 and CDR2 sequences are SGDLS and YYNGEE. The CDR3 is 14 amino acids. CDR3 nucleotides: TGTGCCAGCAGCTCAGGGACAGGGAATCAGCCCCAGCATTTT. Its translation is CASSSGTGNQPQHF.

V gene TRBV19 combines with J gene TRBJ1-1, with D possibly matching TRBD1 (5 bases). CDR1 LNHDA and CDR2 SQIVND come from the germline V gene (reference sequence). The CDR3 runs 15 residues. V lost 6 bases and J 6 bases, leaving 20 bases between the germline ends. This CDR3 reads CASRVGQVSRAEAFF. CDR3 DNA: TGTGCCAGTAGAGTCGGTCAAGTCAGCAGGGCTGAAGCTTTCTTT. The full variable domain, in which reference TRBV19 and TRBJ1-1 provide the parts outside the CDR3, is DGGITQSPKYLFRKEGQNVTLSCEQNLNHDAMYWYRQDPGQGLRLIYYSQIVNDFQKGDIAEGYSVSREKKESFPLTVTSAQKNPTAFYLCASRVGQVSRAEAFFGQGTRLTVV.

The chain combines TRBV28 with TRBJ1-1, with D hard to call. CDR1 and CDR2 from the germline V gene are MDHEN and SYDVKM. CDR3 length: 13 residues. V was clipped by 5 bases and J by 6 bases, with 13 bases between them. The CDR3 nucleotides are TGTGCCAGCAGTCCCACTGATTTGGCTGAAGCTTTCTTT. Protein: CASSPTDLAEAFF.

The V gene is TRBV6-5, the J gene TRBJ2-7; 7 bases align to TRBD2. The junction had 7 bases not matched to a gene; V was cut back by 0 bases and J by 2 bases. The V gene's germline CDR1 is MNHEY and CDR2 SVGAGI. The CDR3 runs 16 residues. In DNA, the CDR3 is TGTGCCAGCAGTTACTCCCGGGGAGGGGCGACCTACGAGCAGTACTTC. Translated, it gives CASSYSRGGATYEQYF.

The chain links TRBV19 to TRBJ2-2, with D uncertain. V was cut by 1 base and J by 5 bases, with 8 bases left in between. This CDR3 contains 14 residues. Germline V CDR1 and CDR2: LNHDA, SQIVND (reference sequence). CDR3 sequence reads: CASSIAGQTGELFF. CDR3 bases: TGTGCCAGTAGTATAGCCGGGCAGACCGGGGAGCTGTTTTTT.

The chain carries TRBV14 and TRBJ2-1; tentatively, D is TRBD2 (5 bases). The CDR3 spans 16 residues. From germline, CDR1 is SGHDN and CDR2 FVKESK. Between the trimmed V and J ends, which lost 0 bases and 3 bases, there was a span of 12 bases. CDR3 region: CASSQEGGYLYNEQFF. The CDR3 DNA reads TGTGCCAGCAGCCAAGAGGGCGGGTATCTCTACAATGAGCAGTTCTTC. Full variable domain (missing parts from reference TRBV14 and TRBJ2-1): EAGVTQFPSHSVIEKGQTVTLRCDPISGHDNLYWYRRVMGKEIKFLLHFVKESKQDESGMPNNRFLAERTGGTYSTLKVQPAELEDSGVYFCASSQEGGYLYNEQFFGPGTRLTVL.

The gene calls are TRBV25-1 and TRBJ2-5; D is perhaps TRBD1 (6 bases). CDR3 size: 13 residues. CDR1 MGHDK and CDR2 SYGVNS come from the germline V gene. The germline V and J ends were trimmed by 4 bases and 7 bases, with 13 bases remaining between them. CDR3: CASSGTAAWTQYF. CDR3 sequence (DNA): TGTGCCAGCAGTGGGACAGCCGCATGGACCCAGTACTTC.